These 14 T cell receptor beta chains originate from one sample sequenced in a study of vaccination effects on CD4 cells after COVID-19. These receptors are not linked to any known antigen. Viral peptide pools were used in the ViraFEST assay to expand antigen-specific CD4+ T cells, and sequencing came afterward. Culturing for around eleven days preceded CD4+ T cell isolation. Neither prior SARS-CoV-2 infection nor positive nucleocapsid antibodies were present in the vaccine recipients. Produced via immunoSEQ multiplex PCR; TCRdb's table is partial and in-frame only. The sample consists of about 41,000 clones, 77% of them appearing once. This specimen was CD4+ T cells from PBMCs cultured with HCoV-NL63 spike peptides, taken before COVID-19 vaccination. The receptors originated from a human donor who received a COVID-19 vaccine.

The chain carries TRBV24-1 and TRBJ1-5; tentative D call: TRBD1 (5 bases). CDR1 is KGHDR and CDR2 is SFDVKD in the germline V gene. This CDR3 spans 13 amino acids. V was clipped by 9 bases and J by 1 base, with 9 bases between them. The CDR3 is CATGGGSNQPQHF. In nucleotides, the CDR3 is TGTGCCACCGGCGGGGGGAGCAATCAGCCCCAGCATTTT.

This clone has only a few counts. V gene TRBV7-2 combines with J gene TRBJ1-2; D not certain. The CDR3 runs to 13 residues. Between the trimmed V and J ends, which lost 5 bases and 5 bases, there was a span of 12 bases. Germline assignment: CDR1 SGHTA and CDR2 FQGNSA. In nucleotides, the CDR3 is TGTGCCAGCAGCACCAGGACGGAATATGGCTACACCTTC. It encodes CASSTRTEYGYTF.

The J gene is TRBJ2-7, the V gene TRBV14, with TRBD1 matching 7 bases. The J segment lost 1 base and the V segment lost 3 bases, leaving 6 bases of the junction unmatched. Germline loops: CDR1 SGHDN, CDR2 FVKESK. The CDR3 contains 15 residues. The CDR3 here is CASSHPGQRSYEQYV. CDR3 bases: TGTGCCAGCAGCCACCCGGGACAGAGATCCTACGAGCAGTACGTC.

J is TRBJ2-3 and V is TRBV24-1; D unclear. The V gene's germline CDR1 is KGHDR and CDR2 SFDVKD. Between the trimmed V and J ends, which lost 4 bases and 0 bases, there was a span of 7 bases. This CDR3 spans 14 amino acids. CDR3: CATSDSTSTDTQYF. The CDR3 DNA reads TGTGCCACCAGTGACAGTACTAGCACAGATACGCAGTATTTT.

Only one count was recorded for this clone. The CDR3 region is CASSPLSGGWDTQYF. The CDR3 DNA sequence: TGCGCCAGCAGCCCCCTGTCAGGCGGTTGGGATACGCAGTATTTT. The chain links TRBV5-1 to TRBJ2-3; D gene uncertain. The germline V gene has CDR1 SGHRS and CDR2 YFSETQ. Trimming left V 4 bases short and J 6 bases short, with 18 bases between. The CDR3 is 15 residues long.

V usage is TRBV5-1 and J usage is TRBJ1-4, with a tentative D call TRBD1 (6 bases). The germline V and J ends were trimmed by 3 bases and 5 bases, with 11 bases remaining between them. The CDR3 consists of 14 residues. Germline CDR1 reads SGHRS; CDR2 reads YFSETQ. DNA for the CDR3: TGCGCCAGCAGCTCGACAGGTCTCAATGAAAAACTGTTTTTT. This translates into CASSSTGLNEKLFF.

This clone was counted a few times. The chain is built from TRBV2 and TRBJ1-1; a weak D match, TRBD1 (5 bases). Trimming left V 3 bases short and J 5 bases short, with 13 bases between. Germline CDR1 is SNHLY and CDR2 is FYNNEI. The CDR3 is 14 amino acids. CDR3: CASSDAGGRTEAFF. The CDR3 DNA sequence: TGTGCCAGCAGTGATGCGGGGGGGAGAACTGAAGCTTTCTTT.

This clone was recorded only once. The rearrangement uses TRBV5-8 and TRBJ2-7, with D possibly TRBD1 on 6 matching bases. V lost 4 bases and J lost 4, with 12 bases in between. The germline V gene encodes CDR1 SGHTS and CDR2 YDEGEE. The CDR3 totals 13 residues. The CDR3 protein is CASSLGQSYEQYV. CDR3 nucleotides: TGTGCCAGCAGCCTTGGACAGTCATACGAGCAGTACGTC.

The chain links TRBV30 to TRBJ2-5; D may correspond to TRBD1 or TRBD2 (5 bases each). Trimming cost V 2 bases and J 1 base, with 8 bases left between them. This CDR3 region has 13 residues. Germline CDR1 GTSNPN, CDR2 SVGIG (reference sequence). In DNA, the CDR3 is TGTGCCTGGAGTTTTGGGACCCAAGAGACCCAGTACTTC. Translated: CAWSFGTQETQYF.

V usage is TRBV5-6 and J usage is TRBJ2-6; D unclear. The CDR3 runs to 14 residues. Trimming pared 3 bases from V and 1 base from J, leaving 5 bases between. Germline values: CDR1 SGHDT, CDR2 YYEEEE. The CDR3 protein is CASSSVSGANVLTF. The CDR3 bases are TGTGCCAGCAGCTCAGTGTCTGGGGCCAACGTCCTGACTTTC.

V is TRBV6-4 and J is TRBJ1-5; D unclear. Germline assignment: CDR1 MRHNA and CDR2 SNTAGT. The V and J ends lost 3 bases and 0 bases respectively, with 6 bases between them. This CDR3 region has 14 residues. CDR3 amino acids: CASSEQISNQPQHF. In DNA form, the CDR3 reads TGTGCCAGCAGTGAGCAGATTAGCAATCAGCCCCAGCATTTT.

The chain couples TRBV5-1 to TRBJ2-2; D ambiguous. Germline CDR1 SGHRS, CDR2 YFSETQ. V lost 2 bases, J lost 2 bases, and 1 base lay in between. CDR3 length equals 12 residues. The CDR3 DNA follows: TGCGCCAGCAGCTTAAACACCGGGGAGCTGTTTTTT. This gives the protein CASSLNTGELFF.

V and J are TRBV5-8 and TRBJ2-3, with 11 bases matching TRBD1. Germline CDR1 and CDR2: SGHTS and YDEGEE. The J segment lost 3 bases and the V segment lost 3 bases, leaving 0 bases of the junction unmatched. The CDR3 totals 14 residues. As DNA, the CDR3 is TGTGCCAGCAGCTGGGACAGGGGGACAGATACGCAGTATTTT. Residues: CASSWDRGTDTQYF.

The chain links TRBV2 to TRBJ1-1; possible D gene TRBD1, 5 bases. CDR1 and CDR2 (germline): SNHLY, FYNNEI. This CDR3 region has 14 residues. Trimming cost V 6 bases and J 2 bases, with 13 bases left between them. This CDR3 reads CASRFQGPNTEAFF. In nucleotides, the CDR3 is TGTGCCAGCAGATTTCAGGGACCCAACACTGAAGCTTTCTTT.